This T cell receptor beta chain was profiled in a study of blood T cells in healthy people across ages. The study, taken as a whole, reports: Naive T cell percentage by flow cytometry tracked strongly with beta diversity. Diversity of TCR beta per million T cells declined in a roughly linear way with age.

For the second PCR, which ran for about 7 to 11 cycles, a sample-barcoded 5' primer and a J-beta primer mix were used. TCRdb used MiXCR to reprocess the 5' RACE reads, holding one entry per CDR3 protein. The table lists about a million distinct CDR3 sequences, about 48% of them singletons. As for this clonotype: No antigen is known for it.

Sequenced material: blood. The sequence was obtained from a man aged 25 to 40 in good health.

The CDR3 DNA follows: TGTGCCAGCAGCGTAGGGGACAGGGGGTCTGTCGTTACGCAGTATTTT. Its protein product is CASSVGDRGSVVTQYF. The chain carries TRBV9 and TRBJ2-3; the match to TRBD1 covers 11 bases. This CDR3 spans 16 amino acids. V lost 0 bases, J lost 8 bases, and 8 bases stayed unmatched. Germline CDR1 and CDR2: SGDLS and YYNGEE.